This passage covers 23 T cell receptor beta chains from one sample sequenced in a study of shared clonotypes between healthy human individuals. Produced via immunoSEQ multiplex PCR; TCRdb's table is partial and in-frame only. The sample has roughly 95,000 clones, around 43% seen once. The sample taken for sequencing was PBMCs. These receptors were taken from a woman between 40 and 55 years old in good health. Some clones in this sample may be carry-over from other donors' samples.

The J gene is TRBJ2-5, the V gene TRBV4-3; D unresolved. The DNA end lines up better with TRBJ2-7; the J call may be wrong. The germline V gene encodes CDR1 LGHNA and CDR2 YSLEER. The CDR3 is 15 amino acids. CDR3 coding DNA: TGCGCCAGCAGCCAAGATATGACTTCCTCCTACGAGCAGTACTTC. Translating gives CASSQDMTSSYEQYF.

This clone occurred many times. This sample also contains other DNA sequences that code for the same CDR3. V is TRBV9 and J is TRBJ1-2; TRBD1 is a possible D gene (6 bases). This CDR3 has 14 residues. CDR1 is SGDLS, CDR2 YYNGEE, per germline. Trimming took 1 base from V and 8 from J, leaving 15 bases between them. As DNA, the CDR3 is TGTGCCAGCAGCGTACGGGGGACACCCTACGGCTACACCTTC. Translation gives CASSVRGTPYGYTF.

This clone was counted ten times or more. This chain links TRBV7-2 with TRBJ1-1; D is undetermined. The CDR3 has 13 residues. Per germline, CDR1 SGHTA and CDR2 FQGNSA. V dropped 4 bases and J dropped 5 bases, with 11 bases sitting between them. The CDR3 region is CASSSRVGTEAFF. The CDR3 bases are TGTGCCAGCAGCTCGAGGGTGGGTACTGAAGCTTTCTTT.

This rearrangement joins TRBV5-1 to TRBJ2-7, with D hard to call. The CDR3 spans 13 residues. Germline loops: CDR1 SGHRS, CDR2 YFSETQ. Between the trimmed V and J ends, which lost 3 bases and 1 base, there was a span of 8 bases. The chain's CDR3 is CASSWGASYEQYF. In nucleotides, the CDR3 is TGCGCCAGCAGCTGGGGTGCGTCCTACGAGCAGTACTTC. Filled out from reference TRBV5-1 and TRBJ2-7, the complete variable domain reads KAGVTQTPRYLIKTRGQQVTLSCSPISGHRSVSWYQQTPGQGLQFLFEYFSETQRNKGNFPGRFSGRQFSNSRSEMNVSTLELGDSALYLCASSWGASYEQYFGPGTRLTVT.

This clone was seen ten or more times. The CDR3 spells CASSLAVTSSYEQYF. CDR3 DNA sequence: TGTGCCAGCAGCTTAGCAGTGACTAGCAGCTACGAGCAGTACTTC. The rearrangement links TRBV11-1 to TRBJ2-7, with TRBD2 matching 7 bases. There are 15 residues in the CDR3. The V gene end was trimmed by 0 bases and the J gene end by 3 bases; junction bases not matched to a gene: 5. The germline V gene encodes CDR1 SGHAT and CDR2 FQDESV (reference sequence).

A few counts support this clone. The V gene is TRBV28, the J gene TRBJ2-1; D is perhaps TRBD2 (6 bases). CDR3 length: 15 amino acids. The germline V and J ends were trimmed by 4 bases and 5 bases, with 15 bases remaining between them. Per germline, CDR1 MDHEN and CDR2 SYDVKM. The CDR3 protein is CASSSRWRANNEQFF. The CDR3 nucleotides are TGTGCCAGCAGTTCCCGCTGGAGGGCCAACAATGAGCAGTTCTTC.

The chain employs TRBV5-6 and TRBJ1-1; D is perhaps TRBD1 (5 bases). Germline V gives CDR1 SGHDT, CDR2 YYEEEE. Trimming left V 0 bases short and J 7 bases short, with 16 bases between. This CDR3 comprises 15 residues. This chain's CDR3 is CASSLAGTGRSEAFF. In DNA form, the CDR3 reads TGTGCCAGCAGCTTGGCCGGGACTGGACGAAGTGAAGCTTTCTTT. Based on the CDR3 plus reference TRBV5-6 and TRBJ1-1, the full variable domain is DAGVTQSPTHLIKTRGQQVTLRCSPKSGHDTVSWYQQALGQGPQFIFQYYEEEERQRGNFPDRFSGHQFPNYSSELNVNALLLGDSALYLCASSLAGTGRSEAFFGQGTRLTVV.

The V call is TRBV2, the J call TRBJ2-5; 7 bases map to TRBD1. From germline, CDR1 is SNHLY and CDR2 FYNNEI. The CDR3 length is 13 residues. Germline trimming cut 4 bases from V and 3 bases from J; bases unmatched to any gene: 2. CDR3 in amino acids: CASSVDRKETQYF. In DNA, the CDR3 is TGTGCCAGCAGTGTGGACAGGAAAGAGACCCAGTACTTC.

This clone was observed a handful of times. The chain recombines TRBV11-2 with TRBJ2-5; TRBD2 matches 9 bases. TRBJ2-7 matches the DNA end more closely, so the J call is doubtful. The CDR3 has 16 residues. Germline values: CDR1 SGHAT, CDR2 FQNNGV. In DNA form, the CDR3 reads TGTGCCAGCAGCCCTAGGGTAGCAGGAGCGGGAGGCGAGCAGTACTTC. This translates into CASSPRVAGAGGEQYF.

This clone was seen a few times. This sequence joins TRBV30 and TRBJ2-3; D call uncertain. V shed 3 bases and J shed 6 bases, with 10 bases lying between them. The germline CDR1 and CDR2 sequences are GTSNPN and SVGIG (reference sequence). The length of the CDR3 is 12 residues. CDR3 sequence reads: CAWSPAADTQYF. As DNA, the CDR3 is TGTGCCTGGAGCCCTGCCGCGGATACGCAGTATTTT.

The chain uses TRBV11-2 and TRBJ2-7; D tentatively reads TRBD1 or TRBD2 (5 bases each). Germline loops: CDR1 SGHAT, CDR2 FQNNGV. This CDR3 has 13 amino acids. The V gene lost 5 bases and the J gene lost 6 bases, with 14 bases spanning the gap. Written as DNA, the CDR3 is TGTGCCAGCAGCCGGGGCGCCACGGGCGAGCAGTACTTC. It specifies CASSRGATGEQYF.

This clone was detected once. V and J are TRBV18 and TRBJ2-7; TRBD1 aligns across 7 bases. V shed 8 bases and J 0 bases; nucleotides not matched to a gene: 4. Per germline, CDR1 KGHSH and CDR2 LQKENI. The CDR3 is made up of 13 amino acids. The CDR3 nucleotides read TGTGCCAGCCGTCGACAGGGCTCCTACGAGCAGTACTTC. Encoded protein: CASRRQGSYEQYF. Filled out from reference TRBV18 and TRBJ2-7, the complete variable domain reads NAGVMQNPRHLVRRRGQEARLRCSPMKGHSHVYWYRQLPEEGLKFMVYLQKENIIDESGMPKERFSAEFPKEGPSILRIQQVVRGDSAAYFCASRRQGSYEQYFGPGTRLTVT.

The V and J genes are TRBV30 and TRBJ2-7; 7 bases line up with TRBD2. Germline assignment: CDR1 GTSNPN and CDR2 SVGIG (reference sequence). Trimming cost V 5 bases and J 9 bases; bases outside gene matches: 19. The CDR3 consists of 15 residues. The CDR3 loop is CAWGGASGNLRSQYF. For the CDR3, the DNA is TGTGCCTGGGGGGGTGCTAGCGGCAATTTACGATCGCAGTACTTC.

V and J are TRBV7-2 and TRBJ2-7, with TRBD2 identical over 13 bases. Germline CDR1 SGHTA, CDR2 FQGNSA. The CDR3 contains 17 residues. The V and J ends lost 5 bases and 2 bases, in that order; junction bases with no gene match: 9. CDR3 protein: CASSARLAGGPAYEQYF. The DNA for the CDR3 is TGTGCCAGCAGCGCCAGACTAGCGGGAGGCCCGGCCTACGAGCAGTACTTC. Full variable domain (remainder filled in from reference TRBV7-2 and TRBJ2-7): GAGVSQSPSNKVTEKGKDVELRCDPISGHTALYWYRQSLGQGLEFLIYFQGNSAPDKSGLPSDRFSAERTGGSVSTLTIQRTQQEDSAVYLCASSARLAGGPAYEQYFGPGTRLTVT.

By proportion, this clone is medium-sized (0.01 to 0.1%). The rearrangement links TRBV5-4 to TRBJ1-2; D is possibly TRBD1 (6 bases). Germline V CDR1 and CDR2: SGHNT, YYREEE (reference sequence). The length of the CDR3 is 14 residues. V was shortened by 0 bases and J by 4 bases, with 10 bases between the two germline ends. CDR3 coding DNA: TGTGCCAGCAGCTTGGACAGGGAGGTCTATGGCTACACCTTC. It encodes CASSLDREVYGYTF. Looking up the rest from reference TRBV5-4 and TRBJ1-2 gives the full variable domain: ETGVTQSPTHLIKTRGQQVTLRCSSQSGHNTVSWYQQALGQGPQFIFQYYREEENGRGNFPPRFSGLQFPNYSSELNVNALELDDSALYLCASSLDREVYGYTFGSGTRLTVV.

The chain is built from TRBV11-3 and TRBJ2-7; D may be TRBD1 (6 bases). V was pared by 6 bases and J by 1 base, with 13 bases between. This CDR3 contains 14 residues. Per the germline V gene, CDR1 is SGHNT and CDR2 is YENEEA. In DNA, the CDR3 is TGTGCCAGCAGTTCACCGACAGGTTCCTACGAGCAGTACTTC. Protein sequence: CASSSPTGSYEQYF.

This clone was recorded many times. The rearrangement joins TRBV5-1 to TRBJ2-3; perhaps TRBD1 as D (6 bases). Looked up from germline, CDR1 is SGHRS and CDR2 is YFSETQ. This CDR3 is 13 amino acids long. V was trimmed by 4 bases and J by 4 bases, leaving 10 bases between them. Written as DNA, the CDR3 is TGCGCCAGCAGCGTTACAGGGCCAGATACGCAGTATTTT. Amino acids: CASSVTGPDTQYF.

The V and J genes are TRBV30 and TRBJ2-5; 11 bases agree with TRBD1. The CDR3 totals 15 residues. V shed 2 bases and J 4 bases; nucleotides not matched to a gene: 6. CDR1 GTSNPN and CDR2 SVGIG come from the germline V gene (reference sequence). CDR3 coding DNA: TGTGCCTGGAGTCCCGGGACAGGGGGTAGAGAGACCCAGTACTTC. Amino acids: CAWSPGTGGRETQYF.

The rearrangement uses TRBV7-2 and TRBJ2-5, with unresolved D. V gave up 1 base and J gave up 5 bases, with 8 bases separating them. This CDR3 region has 13 residues. Germline CDR1 SGHTA, CDR2 FQGNSA. The CDR3 nucleotides are TGTGCCAGCAGCTTAGGGGTTGCGGAGACCCAGTACTTC. It yields the protein CASSLGVAETQYF.

This chain connects TRBV14 to TRBJ2-3; D is uncertain. CDR1 and CDR2 from the germline V gene are SGHDN and FVKESK. The CDR3 extends over 17 amino acids. Trimming left V 1 base short and J 3 bases short, with 17 bases between. The DNA of the CDR3 is TGTGCCAGCAGCCAAGGAAGGCAAGGGATTAGTACAGATACGCAGTATTTT. Translation: CASSQGRQGISTDTQYF.

The chain joins TRBV29-1 to TRBJ1-2; possibly TRBD1 for D (5 bases). The CDR3 is 12 residues long. Germline V gene sequence: CDR1 SQVTM, CDR2 ANQGSEA. Trimming cost V 5 bases and J 5 bases, with 12 bases left between them. In DNA, the CDR3 is TGCAGCGTTTCCGGGGGGAAATATGGCTACACCTTC. Its translation: CSVSGGKYGYTF.

The CDR3 nucleotides read TGTGCCAGCAGTCCTTCCGCCACCTACGAGCAGTACTTC. Its protein is CASSPSATYEQYF. This chain links TRBV28 with TRBJ2-7; no clear D gene. This CDR3 is 13 amino acids long. Trimming shortened V by 5 bases and J by 2 bases, and 10 bases separated the two germline ends. Germline CDR1 reads MDHEN; CDR2 reads SYDVKM.

This clone was seen ten or more times. The chain joins TRBV4-1 to TRBJ2-7; 11 positions match TRBD2. Germline trimming cut 4 bases from V and 4 bases from J; bases unmatched to any gene: 9. Germline V gene lookup returns CDR1 MGHRA and CDR2 YSYEKL. The CDR3 contains 16 residues. CDR3 sequence reads: CASSPRLAGFNYEQYF. Here the CDR3 DNA reads TGCGCCAGCAGCCCTAGACTAGCGGGGTTCAATTACGAGCAGTACTTC.